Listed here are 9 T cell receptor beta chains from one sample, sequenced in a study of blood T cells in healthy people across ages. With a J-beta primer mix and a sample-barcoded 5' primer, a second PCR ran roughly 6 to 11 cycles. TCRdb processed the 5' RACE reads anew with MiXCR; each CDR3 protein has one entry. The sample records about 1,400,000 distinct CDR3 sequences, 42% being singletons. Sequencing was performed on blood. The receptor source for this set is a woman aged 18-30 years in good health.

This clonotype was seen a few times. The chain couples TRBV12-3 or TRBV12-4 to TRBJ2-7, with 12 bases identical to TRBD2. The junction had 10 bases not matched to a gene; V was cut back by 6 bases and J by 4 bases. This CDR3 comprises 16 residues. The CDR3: CASSRAPTSGSYEQYF. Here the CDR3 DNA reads TGTGCCAGCAGCCGAGCTCCGACTAGCGGGAGTTACGAGCAGTACTTC.

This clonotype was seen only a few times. CDR3 sequence (DNA): TGTGCCAGCAGCCCGCGTATCTCAAGTCTGGGCCCAGATACGCAGTATTTT. This codes for CASSPRISSLGPDTQYF. This rearrangement joins TRBV7-9 to TRBJ2-3; D gene unclear. Germline lookup yields CDR1 SEHNR and CDR2 FQNEAQ (reference sequence). The CDR3 loop spans 17 amino acids. Trimming left V 5 bases short and J 4 bases short, with 22 bases between.

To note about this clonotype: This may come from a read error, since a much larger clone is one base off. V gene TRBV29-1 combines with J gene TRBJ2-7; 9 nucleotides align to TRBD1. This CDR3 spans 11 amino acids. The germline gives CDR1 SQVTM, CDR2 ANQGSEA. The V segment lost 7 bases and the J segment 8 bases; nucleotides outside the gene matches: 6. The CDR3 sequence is CSAGTGSKQYF. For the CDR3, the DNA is TGCAGCGCTGGGACAGGGAGCAAGCAGTACTTC.

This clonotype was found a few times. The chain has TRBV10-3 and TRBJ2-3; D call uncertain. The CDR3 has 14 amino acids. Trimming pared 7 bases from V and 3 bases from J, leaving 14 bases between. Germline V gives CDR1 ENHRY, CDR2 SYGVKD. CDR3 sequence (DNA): TGTGCCATCACCTTTGGTCCCGCGACAGATACGCAGTATTTT. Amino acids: CAITFGPATDTQYF.

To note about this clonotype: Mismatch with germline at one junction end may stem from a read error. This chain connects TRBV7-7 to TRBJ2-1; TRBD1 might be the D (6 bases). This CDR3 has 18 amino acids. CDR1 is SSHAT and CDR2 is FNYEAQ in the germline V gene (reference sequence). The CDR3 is CASSSLFLGGSSYNEQFF. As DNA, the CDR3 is TGTGCTAGCAGCTCGTTGTTCCTAGGGGGATCCTCCTACAATGAGCAGTTCTTC.

Here the CDR3 reads CASSLEGQGMRETQFF. CDR3 in DNA: TGCGCCAGCAGCTTGGAGGGACAGGGGATGCGAGAGACCCAGTTCTTC. The rearrangement links TRBV5-1 to TRBJ2-1, with TRBD1 identical over 10 bases. The J segment lost 13 bases and the V segment lost 0 bases, leaving 13 bases of the junction unmatched. The length of the CDR3 is 16 residues. Germline loops: CDR1 SGHRS, CDR2 YFSETQ.

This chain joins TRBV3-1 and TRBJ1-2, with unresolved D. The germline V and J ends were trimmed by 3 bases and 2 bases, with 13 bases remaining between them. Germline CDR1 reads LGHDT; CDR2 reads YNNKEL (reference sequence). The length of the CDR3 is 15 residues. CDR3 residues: CASSHYKDVNYGYTF. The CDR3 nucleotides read TGTGCCAGCAGCCATTATAAGGACGTAAACTATGGCTACACCTTC.

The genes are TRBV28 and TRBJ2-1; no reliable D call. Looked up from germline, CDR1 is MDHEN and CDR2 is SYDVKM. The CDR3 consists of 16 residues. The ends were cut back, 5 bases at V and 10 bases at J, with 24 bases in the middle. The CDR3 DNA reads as TGTGCCAGCAGTCACCTGGGTCAAGGCGCACCGGTAGAGCAGTTCTTC. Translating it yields CASSHLGQGAPVEQFF.

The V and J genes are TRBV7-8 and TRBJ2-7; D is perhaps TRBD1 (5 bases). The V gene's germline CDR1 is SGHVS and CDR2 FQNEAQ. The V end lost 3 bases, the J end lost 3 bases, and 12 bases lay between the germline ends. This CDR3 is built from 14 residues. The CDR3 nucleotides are TGTGCCAGCAGCTTTGCTGGCAGGGACTACGAGCAGTACTTC. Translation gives CASSFAGRDYEQYF. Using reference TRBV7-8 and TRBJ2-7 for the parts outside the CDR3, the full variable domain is GAGVSQSPRYKVAKRGQDVALRCDPISGHVSLFWYQQALGQGPEFLTYFQNEAQLDKSGLPSDRFFAERPEGSVSTLKIQRTQQEDSAVYLCASSFAGRDYEQYFGPGTRLTVT.